This TCR beta chain was sequenced for a study of T cells in tuberculosis. Study results and limitations: T cells binding CD1B-GMM tetramer weakly possibly escaped the sort.

The table came from immunoSEQ multiplex PCR; TCRdb's copy has only in-frame clones and leaves some out. Of around 60,000 clones listed, 65% to 90% were seen once; the top ten hold roughly 12%. After thawing and overnight rest, PBMC were stained with GMM-loaded CD1B tetramer, viability dye and anti-CD3 for sorting. The CD1B tetramers carried C32 glucose monomycolate purified from Rhodococcus equi. Each donor contributed roughly 91,000 sorted tetramer-negative cells. Sample: CD1b-GMM tetramer-negative cells sorted from PBMCs. The source of this sequence is an adult woman with latent tuberculosis.

This CDR3 is CASSVETSGETQYF. The CDR3 coding sequence is TGTGCCAGCAGCGTAGAGACTAGCGGGGAGACCCAGTACTTC. The chain joins TRBV9 to TRBJ2-5, with 10 bases aligning to TRBD2. Germline V lookup: CDR1 SGDLS, CDR2 YYNGEE. This CDR3 spans 14 amino acids. The junction had 1 base not matched to a gene; V was cut back by 0 bases and J by 5 bases.